Sequencing of this T cell receptor beta chain was carried out in a study of T cell clones after liver transplantation. Generated by immunoSEQ multiplex PCR, the TCRdb table keeps only in-frame clones and is missing some. The sample holds around 20,000 clones; over 75% are singletons and the top ten take approximately 12%. Unstimulated PBMCs were sorted into CD3+CD4+ and CD3+CD8+ populations. This CDR3 has 11 residues. The germline CDR1 and CDR2 sequences are MDHEN and SYDVKM. The V end was cut by 3 bases, the J end by 4 bases, with 4 bases between. The receptor was isolated from a human donor who received a liver transplant. V is TRBV28 and J is TRBJ2-7; D is unresolved. This specimen was CD8+ T cells from blood, taken before liver transplant. CDR3 protein: CASSFIYEQYF. The CDR3 DNA reads as TGTGCCAGCAGTTTTATTTACGAGCAGTACTTC.